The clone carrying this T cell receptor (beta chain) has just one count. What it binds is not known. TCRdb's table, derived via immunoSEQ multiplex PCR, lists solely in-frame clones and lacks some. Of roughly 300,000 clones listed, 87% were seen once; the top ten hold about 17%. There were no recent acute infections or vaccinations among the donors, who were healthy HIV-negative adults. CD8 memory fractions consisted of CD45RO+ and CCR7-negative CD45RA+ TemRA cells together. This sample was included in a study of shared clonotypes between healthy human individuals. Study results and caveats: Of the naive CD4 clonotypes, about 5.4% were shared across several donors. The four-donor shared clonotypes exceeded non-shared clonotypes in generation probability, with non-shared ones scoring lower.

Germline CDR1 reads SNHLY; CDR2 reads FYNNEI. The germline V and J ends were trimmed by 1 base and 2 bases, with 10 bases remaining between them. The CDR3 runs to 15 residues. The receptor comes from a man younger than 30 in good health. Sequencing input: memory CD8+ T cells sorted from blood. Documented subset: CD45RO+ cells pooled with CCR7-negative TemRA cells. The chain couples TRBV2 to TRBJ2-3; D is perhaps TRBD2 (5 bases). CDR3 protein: CASSEGAGPTDTQYF. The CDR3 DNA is TGTGCCAGCAGTGAAGGGGCGGGCCCCACAGATACGCAGTATTTT.